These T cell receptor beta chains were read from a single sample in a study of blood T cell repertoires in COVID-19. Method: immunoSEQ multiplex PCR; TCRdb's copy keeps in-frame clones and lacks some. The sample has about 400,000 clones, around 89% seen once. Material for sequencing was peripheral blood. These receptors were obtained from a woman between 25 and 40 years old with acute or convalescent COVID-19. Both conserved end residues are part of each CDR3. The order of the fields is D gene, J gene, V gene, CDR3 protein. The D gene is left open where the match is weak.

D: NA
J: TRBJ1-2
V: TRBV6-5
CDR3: CASSYSGSSLNYGYTF

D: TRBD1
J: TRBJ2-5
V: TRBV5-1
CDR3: CASSPGQGTSETQYF

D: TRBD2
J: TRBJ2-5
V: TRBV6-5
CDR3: CASTEGRGGQETQYF

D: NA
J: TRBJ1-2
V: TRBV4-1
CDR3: CASSPPVSGTYGYTF

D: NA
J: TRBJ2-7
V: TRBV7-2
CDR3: CASSLAGAIEQYF

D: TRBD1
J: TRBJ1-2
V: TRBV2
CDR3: CAGEVDYRGGNYGYTF

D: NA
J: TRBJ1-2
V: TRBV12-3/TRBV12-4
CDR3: CASNGQYGGDTF

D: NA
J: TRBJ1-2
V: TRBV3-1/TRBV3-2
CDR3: CASSQEFRGHGYTF

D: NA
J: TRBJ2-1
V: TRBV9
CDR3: CASSKEDRYNEQFF

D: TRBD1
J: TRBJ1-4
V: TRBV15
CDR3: CATSGQGGDEKLFF

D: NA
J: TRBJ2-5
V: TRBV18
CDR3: CASSPGTKKETQYF

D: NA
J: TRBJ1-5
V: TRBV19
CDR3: CASSIGGGGQPQHF

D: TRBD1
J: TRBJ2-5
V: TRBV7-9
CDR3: CASSLAGTGGRETQYF

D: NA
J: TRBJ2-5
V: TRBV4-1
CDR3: CASSQDGQFQETQYF

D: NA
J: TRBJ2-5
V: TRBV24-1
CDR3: CATSDPRGTETQYF

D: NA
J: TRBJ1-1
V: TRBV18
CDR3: CASSAGTPTEAFF

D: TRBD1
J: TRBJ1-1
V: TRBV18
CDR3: CASSGEQGPRGTEAFF

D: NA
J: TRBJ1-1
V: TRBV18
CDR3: CASSPKAGSANTEAFF

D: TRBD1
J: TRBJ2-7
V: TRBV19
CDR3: CASSAGQASYEQYF

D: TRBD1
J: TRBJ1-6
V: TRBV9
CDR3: CASSAGETGVSPLHF

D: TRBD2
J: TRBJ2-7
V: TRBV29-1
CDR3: CSVGLAGGSYEQYF